There are a few counts of the clone carrying this T cell receptor (beta chain). Extraction of RNA preceded its reverse transcription into cDNA, which served as the sequencing template. Sequencing was performed with immunoSEQ multiplex PCR; in TCRdb, only in-frame clones are kept and a portion is missing. The sample contains tens of thousands of clones, approximately 64% of which appear only once. The data derive from a study of CD8+ T cells in alopecia areata. Germline V gene data show CDR1 as SGHTA and CDR2 as FQGTGA. The CDR3 consists of 15 residues. Germline trimming cut 5 bases from V and 5 bases from J; bases unmatched to any gene: 7.

The TCR comes from a human donor with alopecia areata. The chain couples TRBV7-3 to TRBJ2-1; TRBD1 agrees at 9 bases. Sequencing used CD8+ T cells sorted from blood, obtained at week 0. The CDR3 DNA sequence: TGTGCCAGCAGCGATCCGGGACAGGGAGACAATGAGCAGTTCTTC. Translating it yields CASSDPGQGDNEQFF. The entire variable domain, with the rest obtained from reference TRBV7-3 and TRBJ2-1, is as follows: GAGVSQTPSNKVTEKGKYVELRCDPISGHTALYWYRQSLGQGPEFLIYFQGTGAADDSGLPNDRFFAVRPEGSVSTLKIQRTERGDSAVYLCASSDPGQGDNEQFFGPGTRLTVL.